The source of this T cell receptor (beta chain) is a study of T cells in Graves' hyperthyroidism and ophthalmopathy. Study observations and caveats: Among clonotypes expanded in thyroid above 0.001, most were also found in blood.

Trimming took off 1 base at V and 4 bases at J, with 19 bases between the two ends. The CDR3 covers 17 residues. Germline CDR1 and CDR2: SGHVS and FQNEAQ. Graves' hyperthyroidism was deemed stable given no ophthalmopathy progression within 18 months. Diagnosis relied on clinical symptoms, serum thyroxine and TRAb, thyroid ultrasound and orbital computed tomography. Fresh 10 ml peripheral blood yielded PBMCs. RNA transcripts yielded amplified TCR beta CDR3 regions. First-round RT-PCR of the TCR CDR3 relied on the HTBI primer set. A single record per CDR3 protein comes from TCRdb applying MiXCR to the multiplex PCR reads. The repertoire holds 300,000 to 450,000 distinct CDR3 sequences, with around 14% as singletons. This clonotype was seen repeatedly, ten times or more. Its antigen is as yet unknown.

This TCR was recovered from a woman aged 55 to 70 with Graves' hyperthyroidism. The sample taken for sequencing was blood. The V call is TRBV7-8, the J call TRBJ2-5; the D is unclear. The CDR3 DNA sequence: TGTGCCAGCAGCTTAGTCGGCAGCCGCTACGTTTTAGAGACCCAGTACTTC. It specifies CASSLVGSRYVLETQYF.